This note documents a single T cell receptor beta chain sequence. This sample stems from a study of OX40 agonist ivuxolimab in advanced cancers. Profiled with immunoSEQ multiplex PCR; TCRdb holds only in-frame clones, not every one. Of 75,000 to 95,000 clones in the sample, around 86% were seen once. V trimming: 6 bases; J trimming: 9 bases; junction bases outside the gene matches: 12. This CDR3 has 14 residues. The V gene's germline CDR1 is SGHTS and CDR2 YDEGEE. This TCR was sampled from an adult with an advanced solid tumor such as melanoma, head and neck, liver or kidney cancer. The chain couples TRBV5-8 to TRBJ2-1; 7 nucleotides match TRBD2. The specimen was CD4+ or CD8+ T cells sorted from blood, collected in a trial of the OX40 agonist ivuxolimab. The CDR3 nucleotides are TGTGCCAGCAACCGGGACTACTACGGCGGTGAGCAGTTCTTC. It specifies CASNRDYYGGEQFF.